This T cell receptor beta chain was captured by sequencing in a study of T cells in Graves' hyperthyroidism and ophthalmopathy. This clonotype has at least ten counts. Looked up from germline, CDR1 is DFQATT and CDR2 is SNEGSKA (reference sequence). The CDR3 loop spans 13 amino acids. The source material, RNA transcripts, was used to amplify TCR beta CDR3 regions. During a first-round RT-PCR of the TCR CDR3, the HTBI primer set was used. In TCRdb, the multiplex PCR reads were re-called with MiXCR into one record per CDR3 protein. The sample carries some 350,000 distinct CDR3 sequences, about 20% recorded once.

The source material was blood. The J gene is TRBJ1-1, the V gene TRBV20-1, with 7 bases fitting TRBD1. The TCR comes from a woman between 18 and 29 years old with Graves' hyperthyroidism. CDR3 in DNA: TGCAGGATTCCGGGACAGTGGTATTCTGAAGCTTTCTTT. This translates into CRIPGQWYSEAFF.